This is a list of T cell receptor beta chains from one sample in a study of blood T cell repertoires in COVID-19. The table came from immunoSEQ multiplex PCR; TCRdb's copy has only in-frame clones and leaves some out. Counted here are under 300,000 clones, 86% occurring once; the ten biggest clones make up approximately 6.2%. Sequenced: peripheral blood. These receptors all come from a man aged 55 to 70 with acute or convalescent COVID-19. The CDR3 runs from the conserved cysteine through the conserved F or W. D genes are given only for firm matches. Part of the rows lack a size; the others show once, few, many or a class for expanded clones.

J	D	length	V	size	DNA	CDR3
TRBJ2-7	.	13	TRBV7-3	.	TGTGCCAGCAGCTTCGGGCCTCGGGGCGAGCAGTACTTC	CASSFGPRGEQYF
TRBJ1-2	.	12	TRBV28	.	TGTGCCAGCAGTTCGGTTAACTATGGCTACACCTTC	CASSSVNYGYTF
TRBJ1-2	.	12	TRBV28	.	TGTGCCAGCAGTTCAGGGAACTATGGCTACACCTTC	CASSSGNYGYTF
TRBJ2-2	TRBD2	17	TRBV7-2	.	TGTGCCAGCAGCTTAGACGCTAGCGGGTTCACCACCGGGGAGCTGTTTTTT	CASSLDASGFTTGELFF
TRBJ1-1	.	14	TRBV5-1	.	TGCGCCAGCAGCACGGGGAATCTTGGGACTGAAGCTTTCTTT	CASSTGNLGTEAFF
TRBJ1-3	.	13	TRBV28	.	TGTGCCAGCAGCCGCGGGCAAGGAAACACCATATATTTT	CASSRGQGNTIYF
TRBJ1-1	TRBD1	17	TRBV7-6	.	TGTGCCAGCAGCTTAGCCCCCCAGGGGGCCCAGAACACTGAAGCTTTCTTT	CASSLAPQGAQNTEAFF
TRBJ2-4	TRBD1	16	TRBV24-1	.	TGTGCCACCAGTGATTTGGGACAGGGGGCGGGAAACATTCAGTACTTC	CATSDLGQGAGNIQYF
TRBJ2-1	TRBD2	16	TRBV24-1	.	TGTGCCACCAGTGAAACGACTAGCGGGAGAGACAATGAGCAGTTCTTC	CATSETTSGRDNEQFF
TRBJ2-1	TRBD2	15	TRBV7-2	.	TGTGCCAGCAGCATACTACTAGCGGGAGAGTATGAGCAGTTCTTC	CASSILLAGEYEQFF
TRBJ2-3	.	16	TRBV4-3	.	TGCGCCAGCAGCCAAGATCAGGGGCGAGCTAAAGATACGCAGTATTTT	CASSQDQGRAKDTQYF
TRBJ2-7	TRBD1	14	TRBV5-4	.	TGTGCCAGCGGCGTCGGACAGGGCAAATACGAGCAGTACTTC	CASGVGQGKYEQYF
TRBJ2-1	.	11	TRBV7-2	.	TGTGCCAGCAGCCCACTGTTGGAGCAGTTCTTC	CASSPLLEQFF
TRBJ2-7	TRBD1	16	TRBV18	.	TGTGCCAGCTCACCCTCGACCGGGACAGGGAAATACGAGCAGTACTTC	CASSPSTGTGKYEQYF
TRBJ2-2	.	15	TRBV19	.	TGTGCCAGTAAAGTACAGGCAGGGGGGACCGGGGAGCTGTTTTTT	CASKVQAGGTGELFF
TRBJ2-1	.	15	TRBV6-1	.	TGTGCCAGCAGTGAGGGGGCGGGCTCCTACAATGAGCAGTTCTTC	CASSEGAGSYNEQFF
TRBJ2-1	TRBD2	15	TRBV18	.	TGTGCCAGCTCGAGGACTAGCGGGGACAACAATGAGCAGTTCTTC	CASSRTSGDNNEQFF
TRBJ2-1	TRBD2	16	TRBV7-8	.	TGTGCCAGCAGCCCGGGGTCACGGGGGGCCTACAATGAGCAGTTCTTC	CASSPGSRGAYNEQFF
TRBJ2-3	.	15	TRBV9	.	TGTGCCAGCAGTGATGGGGCCCATCGGGCAGATACGCAGTATTTT	CASSDGAHRADTQYF
TRBJ1-5	TRBD1	17	TRBV19	.	TGTGCCAGTAGTCCTTCTCCAGGGGGCCTCGGCAATCAGCCCCAGCATTTT	CASSPSPGGLGNQPQHF
TRBJ1-1	.	16	TRBV14	few	TGTGCCAGCAGCCAAGTGGGCAGGGGAGTAGGCACTGAAGCTTTCTTT	CASSQVGRGVGTEAFF
TRBJ1-4	.	13	TRBV27	.	TGTGCCAGCAGTAGGGGGACTAATGAAAAACTGTTTTTT	CASSRGTNEKLFF